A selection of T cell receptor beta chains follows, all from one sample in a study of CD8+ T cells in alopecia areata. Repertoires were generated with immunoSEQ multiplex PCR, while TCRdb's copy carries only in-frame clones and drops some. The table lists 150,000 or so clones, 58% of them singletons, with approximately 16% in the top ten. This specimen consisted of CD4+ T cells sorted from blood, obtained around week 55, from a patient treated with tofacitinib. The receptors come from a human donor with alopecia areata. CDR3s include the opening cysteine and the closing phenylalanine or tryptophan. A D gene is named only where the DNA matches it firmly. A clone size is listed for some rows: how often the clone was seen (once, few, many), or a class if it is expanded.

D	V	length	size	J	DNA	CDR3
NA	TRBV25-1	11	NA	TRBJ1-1	TGTGCCAGCAGGGGGGAGACTGAAGCTTTCTTT	CASRGETEAFF
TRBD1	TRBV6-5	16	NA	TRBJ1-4	TGTGCCAGCAGTTACTCAGCAGGGGGCGTTAATGAAAAACTGTTTTTT	CASSYSAGGVNEKLFF
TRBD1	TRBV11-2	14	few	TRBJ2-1	TGTGCCAGCAGCTTAGAAGGACAGGGGGCTTTTCAGTTCTTC	CASSLEGQGAFQFF
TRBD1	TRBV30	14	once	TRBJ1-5	TGTGCCTGGGGACAGGGGACGAGCAATCAGCCCCAGCATTTT	CAWGQGTSNQPQHF
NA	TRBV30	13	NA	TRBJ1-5	TGTGCCTGGAGTTCGAGGGACAATCAGCCCCAGCATTTT	CAWSSRDNQPQHF
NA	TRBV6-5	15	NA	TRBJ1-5	TGTGCCAGCAGCATAGCGGCAAATAGCAATCAGCCCCAGCATTTT	CASSIAANSNQPQHF
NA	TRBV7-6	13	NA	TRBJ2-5	TGTGCCAGCAGTCGCGGAGGGCGAGAGACCCAGTACTTC	CASSRGGRETQYF
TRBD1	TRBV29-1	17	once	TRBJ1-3	TGCAGCGTTATCGGGAAGACAGGGGCAGTCTCTGGAAACACCATATATTTT	CSVIGKTGAVSGNTIYF
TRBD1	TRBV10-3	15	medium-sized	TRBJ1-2	TGTGCCATCAGTGAGGGGCAGGGGGCCTCCTATGGCTACACCTTC	CAISEGQGASYGYTF
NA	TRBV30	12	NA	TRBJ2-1	TGTGCCTGCCACAGCACAGGGTATGAGCAGTTCTTC	CACHSTGYEQFF
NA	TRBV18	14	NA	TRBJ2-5	TGTGCCAGCTCACCCAATCACAGCCAAGAGACCCAGTACTTC	CASSPNHSQETQYF
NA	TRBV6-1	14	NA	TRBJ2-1	TGTGCCAGCAAAATTGGGCAGGGAGGTAATGAGCAGTTCTTC	CASKIGQGGNEQFF
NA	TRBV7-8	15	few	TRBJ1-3	TGTGCCAGCAGCTTAGACCGACCAACTGGAAACACCATATATTTT	CASSLDRPTGNTIYF
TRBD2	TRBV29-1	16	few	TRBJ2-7	TGCAGCGTTGAAGCGGGAGCGGGGGGGCTTCGGTACGAGCAGTACTTC	CSVEAGAGGLRYEQYF
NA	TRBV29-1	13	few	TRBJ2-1	TGCAGCGTTCAAAAGCCTGGCCGCAATGAGCAGTTCTTC	CSVQKPGRNEQFF
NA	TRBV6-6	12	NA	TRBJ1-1	TGTGCCAGCACACCCAGGGATACTGAAGCTTTCTTT	CASTPRDTEAFF
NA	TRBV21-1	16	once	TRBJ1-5	TGTGCCAGCAGCAAAGAGGGGACAGAAGCTAATCAGCCCCAGCATTTT	CASSKEGTEANQPQHF
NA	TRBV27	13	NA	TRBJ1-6	TGTGCCAGCAGTTCTGGGGCGGGTTCACCCCTCCACTTT	CASSSGAGSPLHF
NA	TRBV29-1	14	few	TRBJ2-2	TGCAGCGTCGGGTCGGGACACAACACCGGGGAGCTGTTTTTT	CSVGSGHNTGELFF
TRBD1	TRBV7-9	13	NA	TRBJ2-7	TGTGCCAGCAGCCCCCGGGACAGGGGCGAGCAGTACTTC	CASSPRDRGEQYF
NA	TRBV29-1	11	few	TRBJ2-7	TGCAGCGTTGAGACCATCTACGAGCAGTACTTC	CSVETIYEQYF
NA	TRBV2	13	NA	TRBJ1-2	TGTGCCAGCAGCGCCGGGCCTAACTATGGCTACACCTTC	CASSAGPNYGYTF
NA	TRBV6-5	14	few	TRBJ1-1	TGTGCCAGCAGTGGCCGGACACCGAACACTGAAGCTTTCTTT	CASSGRTPNTEAFF
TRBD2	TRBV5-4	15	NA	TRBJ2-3	TGTGCCAGCAGCTTGCCCAGCGGGGGTGGAGATACGCAGTATTTT	CASSLPSGGGDTQYF
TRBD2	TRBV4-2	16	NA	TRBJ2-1	TGTGCCAGCAGCCAAGGTTCGGGACTAGCGGCATATGAGCAGTTCTTC	CASSQGSGLAAYEQFF
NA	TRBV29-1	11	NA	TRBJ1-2	TGCAGCGTTGATGCGGCCTATGGCTACACCTTC	CSVDAAYGYTF
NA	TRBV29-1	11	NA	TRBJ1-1	TGCAGCGTTGCCAGAAACACTGAAGCTTTCTTT	CSVARNTEAFF
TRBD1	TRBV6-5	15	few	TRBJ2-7	TGTGCCAGCAGCCTATCCGGGACAGGGGGCTACGAGCAGTACTTC	CASSLSGTGGYEQYF
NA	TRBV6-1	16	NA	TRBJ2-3	TGTGCCAGCAGTGGCCGGGTGGGGGTGAGGTCAGATACGCAGTATTTT	CASSGRVGVRSDTQYF
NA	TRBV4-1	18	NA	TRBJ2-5	TGCGCCAGCAGCCAAGTGGTAGGGGGTGTGGGGACCCAAGAGACCCAGTACTTC	CASSQVVGGVGTQETQYF
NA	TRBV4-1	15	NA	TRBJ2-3	TGCGCCAGCAGCCATGAGTCCGGGTTCACAGATACGCAGTATTTT	CASSHESGFTDTQYF
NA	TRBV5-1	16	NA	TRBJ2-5	TGCGCCAGCAGCATTCTTACAGGGAGCCCCGGGGAGACCCAGTACTTC	CASSILTGSPGETQYF
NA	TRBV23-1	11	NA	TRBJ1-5	TGCGCCAGCAGTCAATCGGAGGTCCAGCATTTT	CASSQSEVQHF
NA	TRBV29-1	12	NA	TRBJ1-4	TGCAGCGTCGACAAGGGTGGCGAAAAACTGTTTTTT	CSVDKGGEKLFF
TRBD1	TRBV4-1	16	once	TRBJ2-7	TGCGCCAGCAGCGACTCCAGGGGGCAGGGGTCCTACGAGCAGTACTTC	CASSDSRGQGSYEQYF
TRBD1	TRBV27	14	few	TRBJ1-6	TGTGCCAGCAGTTGGACAGGACCTAATTCACCCCTCCACTTT	CASSWTGPNSPLHF
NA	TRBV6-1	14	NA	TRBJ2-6	TGTGCCACCATCGCGAACTCTGGGGCCAACGTCCTGACTTTC	CATIANSGANVLTF
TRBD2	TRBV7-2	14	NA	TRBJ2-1	TGTGCCAGCAGCTCCCCGGGGGGCTACAATGAGCAGTTCTTC	CASSSPGGYNEQFF
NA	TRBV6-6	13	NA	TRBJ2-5	TGTGCCAGCTACTCTCTCAGGGCGGAGACCCAGTACTTC	CASYSLRAETQYF
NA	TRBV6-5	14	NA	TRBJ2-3	TGTGCCAGCAACCTCGGGGGAGTCTCAGATACGCAGTATTTT	CASNLGGVSDTQYF
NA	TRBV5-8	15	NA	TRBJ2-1	TGTGCCAGCAGCGCAGCGTCTCGGGGGTACAATGAGCAGTTCTTC	CASSAASRGYNEQFF
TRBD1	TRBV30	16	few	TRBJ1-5	TGTGCCTGGAGTTCCTCAGGGGGGTCGAGGAATCAGCCCCAGCATTTT	CAWSSSGGSRNQPQHF
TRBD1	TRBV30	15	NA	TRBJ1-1	TGTGCCTGGTACCCGGGACAGATACGGAACACTGAAGCTTTCTTT	CAWYPGQIRNTEAFF
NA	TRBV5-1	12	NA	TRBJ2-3	TGCGCCAGCAGCTTGACAACAGATACGCAGTATTTT	CASSLTTDTQYF